This T cell receptor (beta chain) emerged from a study of blood T cell repertoires in COVID-19 (TCRdb year 2020). Broadly, across the study: The collaborator samples originated in the United States, Italy and Spain and spanned the acute and convalescent phases of COVID-19. The dataset comprised deeply sampled blood TCRbeta repertoires from subjects exposed to, actively infected with, or recovered from COVID-19. Samples came from the ongoing ImmuneRACE study (first 160 participants) plus 1,254 subjects from 6 global collaborators. HLA class I and class II types, where available, came from metadata supplied by the sample provider rather than from assay-based typing. The repertoires were released in a freely available public database intended as a resource for research on the immune response to SARS-CoV-2. The material from the prospective study consisted of cDNA or gDNA derived from T cells, B-cell-depleted T cells, or PBMCs. Nearly every sample came with metadata listing a de-identified subject ID, COVID-19 status, age in years and sex.

Collaborating institutions collected whole blood in K2EDTA tubes following their own protocols. For TCRbeta analysis, collaborators shipped samples in one of three forms: frozen whole blood, isolated PBMCs, or DNA extracted from either of those sample types. Concerning this clone: Its antigen is unknown. Qualities for individual bases were not recorded, and no much larger clone is one base off.

Paper-wide results and their limitations: How much clinical and demographic metadata was included differed by source and by participant, and the metadata was provided uncurated.

The immunoSEQ Assay, a bias-controlled multiplex PCR, was used to amplify TCRbeta CDR3 regions from genomic DNA. As for the authors' bioinformatics: The number of nucleated cells in each sample was estimated by amplification of reference gene primers within the assay. To quantify the absolute abundance of each unique TCRbeta CDR3 rearrangement, sequence reads were collapsed and filtered. For each sample, productive Simpson clonality was calculated as the square root of Simpson's diversity index across productive rearrangements. In its TCRdb copy, this immuneACCESS table keeps in-frame sequences only and misses some clones. Where compared with another copy, unresolved V genes explain less than half of these, and the others have no known cause. That table furnishes V, J and clone size, whereas the DNA furnished D and trimming. Within this sample are some 390,000 clones, with around 87% of them counted one time only. The ten largest clones add up to about 3% of the sample.

Sequenced input: peripheral blood. This TCR was recovered from a human donor in a cohort sampled during active COVID-19.

The CDR3 protein: CASSYRASGSTDTQYF. The DNA sequence is given as TGTGCCAGCAGTTACCGGGCTAGCGGGAGCACAGATACGCAGTATTTT. The chain links TRBV6-5 with TRBJ2-3, with 8 bases aligning to TRBD2. CDR1 and CDR2 are drawn from the germline V gene: MNHEY, SVGAGI. The germline V and J ends show losses of 2 bases and 0 bases respectively, and no gene match explains 4 bases of the junction. The CDR3, from cysteine to phenylalanine, totals 16 residues. Only the CDR3 part of the read is kept: 48 bases, read in frame from the first base.